Each of the 27 T cell receptor beta chains below was sequenced from the same sample in a study of cytomegalovirus exposure and HLA in healthy donors (dated by TCRdb to 2017 to 2019). Receptors were amplified or captured by the immunoSEQ multiplex PCR assay. Entries here come from immuneACCESS through TCRdb and include only in-frame sequences with V and J called. Some clones fail to appear in such tables; in the studies checked, an unresolved V gene covers under half of the shortfall, and the cause of the remainder is unknown. This sample comprises about 190,000 clones, roughly 84% of them detected only once. The ten largest clonotypes hold 2.5% to 3% of the sample. Input material: PBMCs. These receptors were obtained from a woman aged 18-29 years in good health and CMV-seropositive.

The genes are TRBV18 and TRBJ2-5; maybe TRBD2 (6 bases). V was trimmed by 5 bases and J by 5 bases, leaving 12 bases between them. Germline loops: CDR1 KGHSH, CDR2 LQKENI. The CDR3 is 13 amino acids. The CDR3 DNA sequence: TGTGCCAGCTCAAACCTAGCGTTGGAGACCCAGTACTTC. Translated: CASSNLALETQYF.

The rearrangement joins TRBV7-9 to TRBJ2-1; 14 bases are a match to TRBD2. Trimming removed 4 bases from V and 2 bases from J; junction bases left unmatched: 7. The CDR3 contains 18 residues. The germline CDR1 and CDR2 sequences are SEHNR and FQNEAQ (reference sequence). CDR3 residues: CASSSTSGGVGPYNEQFF. CDR3 nucleotide sequence: TGTGCCAGCAGCTCGACTAGCGGGGGGGTCGGTCCCTACAATGAGCAGTTCTTC.

V usage is TRBV12-2 and J usage is TRBJ1-5; TRBD1, the table's D call, was not compared with the DNA. TRBV12-2 is flagged as a pseudogene. The CDR3 length is 16 residues. The CDR3 DNA reads as TGTGCAAGTCGCTTAGTTCGGTCAGGGGGGAATCAGCCCCAGCATTTT. Protein: CASRLVRSGGNQPQHF.

This clone was counted a single time. The chain links TRBV4-1 to TRBJ2-5, with 11 bases identical to TRBD2. This CDR3 has 15 residues. With 1 base clipped from V and 2 bases from J, the junction kept 0 bases outside the gene matches. Germline V gives CDR1 MGHRA, CDR2 YSYEKL. The CDR3: CASSQVAGGQETQYF. CDR3 nucleotides: TGCGCCAGCAGCCAAGTAGCGGGGGGGCAAGAGACCCAGTACTTC.

The chain is built from TRBV4-1 and TRBJ1-1; D unclear. Between the trimmed V and J ends, which lost 0 bases and 7 bases, there was a span of 9 bases. Germline values: CDR1 MGHRA, CDR2 YSYEKL. The CDR3 extends over 13 amino acids. The CDR3 DNA reads as TGCGCCAGCAGCCAAGAGGGCGCCCTTGAAGCTTTCTTT. Translated: CASSQEGALEAFF.

V and J are TRBV29-1 and TRBJ2-5; TRBD2 is a possible D gene (6 bases). Germline-derived CDR1 and CDR2 are SQVTM and ANQGSEA. V lost 3 bases and J 5 bases, leaving 19 bases between the germline ends. CDR3 length: 15 residues. The CDR3 protein is CSVENGIGGYETQYF. The CDR3 DNA sequence: TGCAGCGTTGAGAATGGCATTGGAGGGTACGAGACCCAGTACTTC.

The chain is built from TRBV7-6 and TRBJ1-6, with 11 positions matching TRBD1. CDR3 size: 16 residues. In germline, CDR1 is SGHVS, CDR2 FNYEAQ. With V trimmed by 5 bases and J by 7 bases, 7 bases remained unmatched. CDR3 protein: CASSLGTGGSNSPLHF. CDR3 nucleotide sequence: TGTGCCAGCAGCCTAGGGACAGGGGGTAGCAATTCACCCCTCCACTTT.

This clone was counted only a few times. V usage is TRBV27 and J usage is TRBJ1-1; D gene ambiguous. The CDR3 contains 13 residues. The germline gives CDR1 MNHEY, CDR2 SMNVEV (reference sequence). Trimming removed 4 bases from V and 1 base from J, with 7 bases in between. CDR3 region: CASSSAGNTEAFF. The CDR3 bases are TGTGCCAGCAGTTCTGCCGGGAACACTGAAGCTTTCTTT.

This chain links TRBV7-3 with TRBJ1-5; D is perhaps TRBD1 (6 bases). Germline CDR1 SGHTA, CDR2 FQGTGA. The CDR3 length is 13 residues. V lost 1 base and J lost 7, with 8 bases in between. The DNA of the CDR3 is TGTGCCAGCAGCTTAAACAGGGAACAGCCCCAGCATTTT. Its translation is CASSLNREQPQHF.

The rearrangement links TRBV2 to TRBJ2-3; D perhaps matches TRBD1 (6 bases). Germline-derived CDR1 and CDR2 are SNHLY and FYNNEI. The V end lost 8 bases, the J end lost 0 bases, and 15 bases lay between the germline ends. The CDR3 runs 15 residues. The CDR3 here is CASATQGTSTDTQYF. The CDR3 nucleotides read TGTGCCAGCGCAACACAGGGCACCAGCACAGATACGCAGTATTTT.

This chain connects TRBV6-5 to TRBJ2-7, with a possible D match to TRBD2 (6 bases). Germline V CDR1 and CDR2: MNHEY, SVGAGI. V was shortened by 0 bases and J by 3 bases, with 9 bases between the two germline ends. This CDR3 is 14 amino acids long. CDR3 protein: CASSYSGGGYEQYF. The CDR3 bases are TGTGCCAGCAGTTACTCGGGGGGAGGCTACGAGCAGTACTTC.

This chain uses TRBV9 with TRBJ2-1, with D perhaps TRBD1 (5 bases). V gave up 3 bases and J gave up 6 bases, with 16 bases separating them. Germline V gives CDR1 SGDLS, CDR2 YYNGEE. The CDR3 is 15 residues long. CDR3 in amino acids: CASSALQVPLNEQFF. As DNA, the CDR3 is TGTGCCAGCAGCGCGTTACAGGTGCCCCTCAATGAGCAGTTCTTC.

The chain uses TRBV6-5 and TRBJ2-3; D perhaps matches TRBD2 (6 bases). The CDR3 sequence is 14 residues long. V lost 5 bases to trimming and J lost 0 bases, with 9 bases between them. Germline lookup yields CDR1 MNHEY and CDR2 SVGAGI. In DNA form, the CDR3 reads TGTGCCAGCAGTGTTGGGACTAGCACAGATACGCAGTATTTT. It translates to CASSVGTSTDTQYF.

This chain uses TRBV27 with TRBJ1-2; D is possibly TRBD1 (6 bases). The CDR3 is 12 residues long. V was cut by 0 bases and J by 8 bases, with 7 bases left in between. The germline gives CDR1 MNHEY, CDR2 SMNVEV (reference sequence). The CDR3 sequence: CASSLSGGGYTF. The CDR3 nucleotides are TGTGCCAGCAGTTTATCAGGGGGAGGCTACACCTTC.

This chain connects TRBV9 to TRBJ1-4; D is unresolved. Germline V CDR1 and CDR2: SGDLS, YYNGEE. V was trimmed by 4 bases and J by 5 bases, leaving 12 bases between them. This CDR3 region has 14 residues. CDR3 sequence reads: CASSPGMQNEKLFF. The CDR3 bases are TGTGCCAGCAGCCCCGGGATGCAAAATGAAAAACTGTTTTTT. The whole variable domain, filled in from reference TRBV9 and TRBJ1-4, reads DSGVTQTPKHLITATGQRVTLRCSPRSGDLSVYWYQQSLDQGLQFLIQYYNGEERAKGNILERFSAQQFPDLHSELNLSSLELGDSALYFCASSPGMQNEKLFFGSGTQLSVL.

This chain uses TRBV10-3 with TRBJ2-1; 7 positions match TRBD2. There are 13 residues in the CDR3. From germline, CDR1 is ENHRY and CDR2 SYGVKD. After removal of 6 bases from V and 5 bases from J, the junction contained 4 bases not matched to a gene. CDR3 region: CAIRAGSHNEQFF. CDR3 coding DNA: TGTGCCATCAGAGCGGGGAGCCACAATGAGCAGTTCTTC.

The chain uses TRBV11-2 and TRBJ2-6; maybe TRBD2 (5 bases). The CDR3 length is 16 residues. Trimming left V 5 bases short and J 1 base short, with 12 bases between. Germline-derived CDR1 and CDR2 are SGHAT and FQNNGV. In DNA form, the CDR3 reads TGTGCCAGCAGCGGAGGTATCCTTTCTGGGGCCAACGTCCTGACTTTC. Translation: CASSGGILSGANVLTF.

The count of this clone is one. The chain carries TRBV2 and TRBJ2-5, with 16 bases aligning to TRBD2. Trimming at V came to 6 bases and at J to 5 bases, leaving 9 bases not matched to a gene. CDR1 is SNHLY, CDR2 FYNNEI, per germline. This CDR3 has 17 amino acids. The CDR3 sequence: CASRAGTSGGASETQYF. DNA of the CDR3: TGTGCCAGCAGAGCCGGGACTAGCGGGGGGGCCTCGGAGACCCAGTACTTC.

A few counts support this clone. In this CDR3 the conserved last residue, phenylalanine or tryptophan, is missing, so a read error is likely. The DNA is omitted, as the CDR3 cannot be located on it reliably, and the CDR3 follows TCRdb's listing. The chain links TRBV4-3 to TRBJ1-4. The germline gives CDR1 LGHNA, CDR2 YSLEER. The CDR3 has 13 residues if both end residues are counted. The CDR3 region is CASSQDLGTSVTL.

The chain employs TRBV5-6 and TRBJ2-5, with D tentatively TRBD1 (5 bases). Trimming took off 3 bases at V and 4 bases at J, with 10 bases between the two ends. Germline CDR1 is SGHDT and CDR2 is YYEEEE. This CDR3 has 13 amino acids. CDR3 in amino acids: CASSSLQGETQYF. The CDR3 DNA reads as TGTGCCAGCAGCTCGCTCCAGGGAGAGACCCAGTACTTC.

The V and J genes are TRBV5-4 and TRBJ1-2; D remains ambiguous. Germline V lookup: CDR1 SGHNT, CDR2 YYREEE (reference sequence). This CDR3 spans 14 amino acids. V lost 4 bases and J 5 bases, leaving 15 bases between the germline ends. Here the CDR3 reads CASSQMGGPYGYTF. In DNA, the CDR3 is TGTGCCAGCAGCCAAATGGGAGGGCCTTATGGCTACACCTTC.

J is TRBJ1-2 and V is TRBV7-9, with TRBD1 as a possible D gene (5 bases). The V gene's germline CDR1 is SEHNR and CDR2 FQNEAQ (reference sequence). This CDR3 spans 14 amino acids. Between the trimmed V and J ends, which lost 2 bases and 6 bases, there was a span of 13 bases. The CDR3 reads CASSLSLADNGYTF. The CDR3 bases are TGTGCCAGCAGCTTAAGTCTTGCGGACAATGGCTACACCTTC.

In its sample, this clone was seen a few times. Germline is not matched at one junction end, which may reflect a read error. V usage is TRBV19 and J usage is TRBJ1-5; tentative D call: TRBD1 (5 bases). The CDR3 is 14 amino acids. Germline CDR1 LNHDA, CDR2 SQIVND (reference sequence). As DNA, the CDR3 is TGTGCCACTAGTCCCACAGGTAGCAATCAGCCCCAGCATTTT. Translating it yields CATSPTGSNQPQHF.

The chain employs TRBV6-1 and TRBJ1-2; D unresolved. CDR1 is MNHNS and CDR2 is SASEGT in the germline V gene. The CDR3 length is 11 residues. Trimming took off 5 bases at V and 1 base at J, with 2 bases between the two ends. DNA for the CDR3: TGTGCCAGCAGTCGTAACTATGGCTACACCTTC. Protein product: CASSRNYGYTF.

The chain couples TRBV6-6 to TRBJ2-5; 9 bases line up with TRBD2. Trimming removed 7 bases from V and 6 bases from J; junction bases left unmatched: 3. Germline V gene sequence: CDR1 MNHNY, CDR2 SVGAGI (reference sequence). The CDR3 has 12 amino acids. This CDR3 is CASTGTSKTQYF. The CDR3 DNA reads TGTGCCAGCACCGGGACTAGCAAGACCCAGTACTTC.

The chain combines TRBV14 with TRBJ1-6; 10 positions match TRBD1. The V gene end was trimmed by 4 bases and the J gene end by 6 bases; junction bases not matched to a gene: 3. Germline V lookup: CDR1 SGHDN, CDR2 FVKESK. This CDR3 has 15 residues. CDR3 protein: CASSPGQGGNSPLHF. The DNA of the CDR3 is TGTGCCAGCAGCCCCGGACAGGGGGGTAATTCACCCCTCCACTTT. The complete variable domain, with remaining parts taken from reference TRBV14 and TRBJ1-6, reads EAGVTQFPSHSVIEKGQTVTLRCDPISGHDNLYWYRRVMGKEIKFLLHFVKESKQDESGMPNNRFLAERTGGTYSTLKVQPAELEDSGVYFCASSPGQGGNSPLHFGNGTRLTVT.

The rearrangement links TRBV18 to TRBJ2-3, with TRBD2 as a possible D gene (6 bases). The ends were cut back, 3 bases at V and 7 bases at J, with 23 bases in the middle. Looked up from germline, CDR1 is KGHSH and CDR2 is LQKENI. This CDR3 has 17 residues. CDR3 coding DNA: TGTGCCAGCTCACCCTCCTGGTTTGTCGGGGGACGGTATACGCAGTATTTT. Its translation is CASSPSWFVGGRYTQYF. The whole variable domain, remainder taken from reference TRBV18 and TRBJ2-3, is NAGVMQNPRHLVRRRGQEARLRCSPMKGHSHVYWYRQLPEEGLKFMVYLQKENIIDESGMPKERFSAEFPKEGPSILRIQQVVRGDSAAYFCASSPSWFVGGRYTQYFGPGTRLTVL.